This entry describes one T cell receptor (beta chain). This clonotype was counted many times. Which antigen it targets is not known. Nothing much larger sits one base from this clone, and base qualities are not available. The iRepertoire nested amplicon-rescue multiplex PCR (arm-PCR) platform was used to amplify TCR alpha and beta CDR3 regions from RNA. One-step reverse transcription and amplification used about 85-400 ng of tissue mRNA or PBMC total RNA as input. Following bead purification, Illumina adapters were added by a secondary multiplex PCR, and libraries between 200 and 400 bp were gel-purified. Internal 6-nucleotide barcodes were carried by the libraries and were used for demultiplexing. The libraries were sequenced on an Illumina MiSeq using 2x220 or 2x250 nucleotide paired-end reads. The authors processed their data as follows. FLASH 1.2.11 was used to merge paired reads, and BWA-MEM then aligned the reads to the GRCh37 human genome before TRA and TRB reads were extracted. An IMGT-derived reference of cassette sequences and CDR3 motifs, with pseudogenes included, was used for V and J assignment. Reads were translated in three frames, and productive CDR3s were defined as those with a C...FGXG motif and no stop codons. Unique combinations of V-J cassette pair and CDR3 amino acid sequence were defined as clonotypes. Reads were filtered by Hamming distance, with the threshold set by the sequence error rate of each sample in mapped regions. TCRdb handled the public reads itself, with Q25 trimming in fastp and clone calling in MiXCR, and kept productive beta chains. Entries that share a CDR3 protein sequence are merged under the most common genes and DNA. In this record, the V and J calls reflect TCRdb's handling and not the investigators' own analysis. The sample includes roughly 100,000 distinct CDR3 sequences, with 29% observed a single time. The top ten clones comprise less than 55% of the sample.

Taken from cysteine to phenylalanine, the CDR3 has 14 residues. The retained sequence is limited to the CDR3, 42 bases, with the frame set at the first base. CDR1 and CDR2 are drawn from the germline V gene: SGHNT, YENEEA. V is pared back by 1 base and J by 2 bases, with 9 bases lying between the germline termini. The sample is drawn from a study of glioma-infiltrating T cells (dated by TCRdb to the mid-2010s). As for the study more broadly: The study sequenced TCR alpha- and beta-chain repertoires from glioma tissue, from non-neoplastic brain tissue and from matched peripheral blood mononuclear cells. Three low-grade glioma patients, roughly eight primary glioblastoma patients, and three non-glioma patients who contributed non-neoplastic brain tissue made up the paired cohort. To measure divergence between tissue and blood T-cell populations, each tissue-infiltrating repertoire was compared with the peripheral blood repertoire of the same patient.

Study-level results and caveats: Tissue and blood shared very few CDR3 sequences, a result attributed to high CDR3 diversity and limited sampling. VJ-independent divergence between tissue and blood was lower than expected in non-neoplastic patients but higher than expected in all gliomas, particularly low-grade gliomas. Group comparisons rested on small numbers: three non-neoplastic, three low-grade glioma and fewer than 10 glioblastoma patients.

The rearrangement combines TRBV11-3 with TRBJ2-7; TRBD1 is perhaps the D gene, given 5 matching bases. The specimen sequenced was glioma tissue, nonneoplastic brain tissue, or PBMCs (not recorded which). The sequence derives from a human donor with low-grade glioma or glioblastoma, undergoing nonglioma brain surgery, or in good health (not recorded which). This receptor carries the CDR3 CASSLGATAYEQYF. The nucleotide sequence reads as follows: TGTGCCAGCAGCTTAGGTGCGACAGCCTACGAGCAGTACTTC.